Detailed here is one T cell receptor beta chain. As yet, its antigen is unknown. The sample is drawn from a study of blood T cells in healthy people across ages. Primed by a sample-barcoded 5' primer and a J-beta primer mix, a second PCR proceeded for about 6 to 11 cycles. Samples each returned at least 2.5 million CDR3-containing paired-end reads. Each CDR3 protein is one row after TCRdb ran MiXCR on the 5' RACE reads. The repertoire consists of roughly 410,000 distinct CDR3 sequences, with 52% occurring once and the leading ten covering around 50%. The CDR3 has 16 amino acids. J gave up 4 bases and V 7 bases, and 4 bases lay outside the gene matches. Study-wide results and limits: It was the long-lived donors that had more naive CD4+ cells and higher diversity than aged donors.

Donor samples were obtained from healthy Caucasian individuals from Russia, aged about 6 to 100. PBMCs numbering at least 6 million were isolated per sample. The chain combines TRBV12-3 or TRBV12-4 with TRBJ2-1; 16 nucleotides line up with TRBD2. The receptor comes from a man in his fifties or sixties in good health. The specimen sequenced was blood. Here the CDR3 DNA reads TGTGCCAGCACCCCGGGACTAGCGGGGGGGTACAATGAGCAGTTCTTC. This translates into CASTPGLAGGYNEQFF.